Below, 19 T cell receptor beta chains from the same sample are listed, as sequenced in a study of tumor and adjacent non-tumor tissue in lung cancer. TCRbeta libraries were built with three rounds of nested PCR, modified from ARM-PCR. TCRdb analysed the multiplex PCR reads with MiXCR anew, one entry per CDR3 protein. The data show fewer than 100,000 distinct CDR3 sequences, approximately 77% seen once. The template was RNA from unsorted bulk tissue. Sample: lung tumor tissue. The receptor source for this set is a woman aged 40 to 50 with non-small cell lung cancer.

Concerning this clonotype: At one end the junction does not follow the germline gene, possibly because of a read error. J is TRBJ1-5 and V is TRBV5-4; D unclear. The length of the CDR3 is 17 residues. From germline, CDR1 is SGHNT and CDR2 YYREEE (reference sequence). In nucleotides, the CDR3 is TGTGTCAGCAGCTCCTATGTCTTGGTTTTGGGCAATCAGCCCGAGCATTTT. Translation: CVSSSYVLVLGNQPEHF.

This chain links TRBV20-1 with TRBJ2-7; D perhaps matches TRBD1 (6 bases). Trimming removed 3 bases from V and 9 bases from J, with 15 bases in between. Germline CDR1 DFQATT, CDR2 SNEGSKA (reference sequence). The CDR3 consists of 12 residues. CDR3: CSASKDSFGQYF. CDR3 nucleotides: TGCAGTGCTAGTAAGGACAGTTTCGGGCAGTACTTC.

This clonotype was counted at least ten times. This chain's CDR3 is CSARGGNQPQHF. DNA for the CDR3: TGCAGTGCTAGAGGAGGCAATCAGCCCCAGCATTTT. The V and J genes are TRBV20-1 and TRBJ1-5; D is unresolved. CDR1 is DFQATT, CDR2 SNEGSKA, per germline (reference sequence). Deletions cut 1 base from V and 2 bases from J, with 3 bases between. The length of the CDR3 is 12 residues.

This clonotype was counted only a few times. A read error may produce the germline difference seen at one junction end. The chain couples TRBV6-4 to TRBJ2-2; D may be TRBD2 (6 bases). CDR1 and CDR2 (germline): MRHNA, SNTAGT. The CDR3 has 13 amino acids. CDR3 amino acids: CASSDGEAGGLFF. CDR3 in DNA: TGTGCCAGCAGTGACGGGGAGGCCGGGGGGCTGTTTTTT.

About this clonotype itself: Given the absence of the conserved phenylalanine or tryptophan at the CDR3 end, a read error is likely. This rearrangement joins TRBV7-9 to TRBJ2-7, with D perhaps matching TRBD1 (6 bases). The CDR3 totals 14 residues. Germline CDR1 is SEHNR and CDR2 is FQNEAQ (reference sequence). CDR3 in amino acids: CASSSARGNNEQYL. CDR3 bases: TGTGCCAGTAGCTCGGCTAGGGGGAACAACGAGCAGTACTTA.

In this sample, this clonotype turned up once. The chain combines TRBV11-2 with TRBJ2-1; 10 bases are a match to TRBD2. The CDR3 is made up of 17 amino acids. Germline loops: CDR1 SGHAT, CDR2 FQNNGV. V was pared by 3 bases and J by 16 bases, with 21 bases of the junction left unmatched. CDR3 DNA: TGTGCCAGCAGCTTTCGGGCGTCTAGCGGGAGTGTCAATGAGCTATTCTTC. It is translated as CASSFRASSGSVNELFF. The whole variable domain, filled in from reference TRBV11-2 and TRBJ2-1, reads EAGVAQSPRYKIIEKRQSVAFWCNPISGHATLYWYQQILGQGPKLLIQFQNNGVVDDSQLPKDRFSAERLKGVDSTLKIQPAKLEDSAVYLCASSFRASSGSVNELFFGPGTRLTVL.

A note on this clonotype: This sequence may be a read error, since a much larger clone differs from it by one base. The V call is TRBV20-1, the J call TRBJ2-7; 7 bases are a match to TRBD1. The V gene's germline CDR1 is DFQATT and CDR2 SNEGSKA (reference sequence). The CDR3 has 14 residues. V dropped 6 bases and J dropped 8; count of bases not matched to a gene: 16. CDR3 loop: CSATTGTLGYKQYF. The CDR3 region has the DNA TGCAGTGCAACGACAGGGACCTTAGGGTACAAGCAGTACTTC.

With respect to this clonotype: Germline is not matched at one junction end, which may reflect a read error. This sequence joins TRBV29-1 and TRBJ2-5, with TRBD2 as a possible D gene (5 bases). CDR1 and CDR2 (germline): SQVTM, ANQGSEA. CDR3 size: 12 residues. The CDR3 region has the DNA TGCAGTGTTCTGGAGGACCCGGAGACTCAGTACTTC. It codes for CSVLEDPETQYF. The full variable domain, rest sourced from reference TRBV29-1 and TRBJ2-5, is SAVISQKPSRDICQRGTSLTIQCQVDSQVTMMFWYRQQPGQSLTLIATANQGSEATYESGFVIDKFPISRPNLTFSTLTVSNMSPEDSSIYLCSVLEDPETQYFGPGTRLLVL.

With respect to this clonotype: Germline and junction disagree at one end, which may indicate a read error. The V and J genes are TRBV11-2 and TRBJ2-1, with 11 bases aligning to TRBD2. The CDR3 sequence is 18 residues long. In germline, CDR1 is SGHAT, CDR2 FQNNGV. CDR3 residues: CASMSRIVTSGGLRELFF. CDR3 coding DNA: TGTGCCAGCATGTCGCGCATCGTAACTAGCGGGGGACTAAGGGAGCTGTTCTTC.

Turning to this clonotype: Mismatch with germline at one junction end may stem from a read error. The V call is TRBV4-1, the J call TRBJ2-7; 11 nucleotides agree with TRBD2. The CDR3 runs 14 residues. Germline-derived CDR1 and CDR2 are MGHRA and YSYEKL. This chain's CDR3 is CANSPGTSGHEQYF. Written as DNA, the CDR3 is TGCGCCAACAGCCCAGGGACTAGCGGCCACGAGCAGTACTTC.

The CDR3 region has the DNA TGTGCCACCAGCAGGAATACAAGGGCCCTTAATGAAAAACTGTTTTTT. Translating gives CATSRNTRALNEKLFF. The chain combines TRBV15 with TRBJ1-4; D ambiguous. V gave up 3 bases and J gave up 4 bases, with 15 bases separating them. Germline assignment: CDR1 LNHNV and CDR2 YYDKDF (reference sequence). CDR3 length: 16 amino acids.

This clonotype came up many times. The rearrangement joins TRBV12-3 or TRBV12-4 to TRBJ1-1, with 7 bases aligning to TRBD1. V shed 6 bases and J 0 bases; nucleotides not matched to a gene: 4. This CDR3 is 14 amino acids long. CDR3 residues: CASSPGGMNTEAFF. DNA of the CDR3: TGTGCCAGCAGCCCAGGGGGGATGAACACTGAAGCTTTCTTT.

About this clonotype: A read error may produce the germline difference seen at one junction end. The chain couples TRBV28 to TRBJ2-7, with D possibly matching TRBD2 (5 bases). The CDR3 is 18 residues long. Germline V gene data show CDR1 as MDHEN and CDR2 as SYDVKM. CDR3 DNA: TGTGTCAGCAGTTTCATCGGTCGGACTGCCCGAAAAACCTACGAGCAGTACTTC. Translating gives CVSSFIGRTARKTYEQYF.

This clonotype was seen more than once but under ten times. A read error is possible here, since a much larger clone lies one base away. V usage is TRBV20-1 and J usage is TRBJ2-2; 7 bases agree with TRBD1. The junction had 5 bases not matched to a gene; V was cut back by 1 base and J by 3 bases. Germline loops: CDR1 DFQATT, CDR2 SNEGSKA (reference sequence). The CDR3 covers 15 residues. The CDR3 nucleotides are TGCAGTGCTAGAGTTTTAGGACAGGACACCGGGGAGCTGTTTTTT. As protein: CSARVLGQDTGELFF.

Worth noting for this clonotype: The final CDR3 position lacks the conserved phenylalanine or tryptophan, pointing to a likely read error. CDR3 in amino acids: CVSSPGVAWGRDTQYL. The CDR3 DNA is TGTGTCAGCAGTCCCGGGGTAGCCTGGGGGAGAGATACGCAGTATTTG. The chain joins TRBV12-3 or TRBV12-4 to TRBJ2-3, with D perhaps TRBD1 or TRBD2 (5 bases each). The CDR3 sequence is 16 residues long.

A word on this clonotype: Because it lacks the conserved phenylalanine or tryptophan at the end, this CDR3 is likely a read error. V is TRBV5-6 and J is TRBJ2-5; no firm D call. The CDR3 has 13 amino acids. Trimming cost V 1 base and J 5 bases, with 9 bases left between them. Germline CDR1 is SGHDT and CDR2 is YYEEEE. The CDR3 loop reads CASSLTRRETQYY. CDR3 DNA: TGTGCCAGCAGCTTGACCCGAAGGGAGACCCAGTACTAC.

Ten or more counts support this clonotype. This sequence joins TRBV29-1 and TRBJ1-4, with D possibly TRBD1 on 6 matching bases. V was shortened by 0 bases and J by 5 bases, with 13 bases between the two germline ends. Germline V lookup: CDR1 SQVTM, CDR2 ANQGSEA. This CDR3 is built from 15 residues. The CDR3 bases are TGCAGCGTTGAAGATTCGCGACAGGAAAATGAAAAACTGTTTTTT. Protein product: CSVEDSRQENEKLFF.

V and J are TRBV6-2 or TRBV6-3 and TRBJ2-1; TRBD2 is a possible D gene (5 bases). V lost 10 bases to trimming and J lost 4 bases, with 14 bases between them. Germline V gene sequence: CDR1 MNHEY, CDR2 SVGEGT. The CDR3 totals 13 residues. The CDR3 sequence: CAISLREYNEQFF. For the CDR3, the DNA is TGTGCCATCAGCTTGAGGGAATACAATGAGCAGTTCTTC.

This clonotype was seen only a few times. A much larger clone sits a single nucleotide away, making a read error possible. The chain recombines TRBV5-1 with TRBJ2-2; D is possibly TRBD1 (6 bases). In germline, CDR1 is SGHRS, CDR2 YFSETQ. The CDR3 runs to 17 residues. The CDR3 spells CASSLEKVQGYTVELFF. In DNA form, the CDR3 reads TGCGCCAGCAGCTTGGAGAAGGTACAGGGATACACCGTGGAGCTGTTTTTT.